The clone carrying this TCR beta chain was detected a few times. The antigen is not known. The sample comes from a study of vaccination and CD4 T cells after COVID-19. The study, taken as a whole, reports: Convalescent patients displayed spike mono-reactivity in 304 of 307 vaccine-specific clones. Only relatively few convalescent patients were studied, and early post-infection timepoints were not analyzed.

TCRdb passed the PCR reads through MiXCR, listing each CDR3 protein once. The profile shows 20,000 to 25,000 distinct CDR3 sequences, around 57% of them singletons. CDR1 and CDR2 (germline): MNHEY, SVGAGI. The CDR3 sequence is 17 residues long. After removal of 0 bases from V and 5 bases from J, the junction contained 7 bases not matched to a gene. The sequences come from CD4+ T cells from blood, collected before SARS-CoV-2 vaccination. V is TRBV6-5 and J is TRBJ1-6; 7 nucleotides agree with TRBD1. The TCR comes from a human donor who had recovered from COVID-19. The CDR3 DNA is TGTGCCAGCAGTTACTCGGTGAGGGGGCAAAATAATTCACCCCTCCACTTT. This encodes CASSYSVRGQNNSPLHF.